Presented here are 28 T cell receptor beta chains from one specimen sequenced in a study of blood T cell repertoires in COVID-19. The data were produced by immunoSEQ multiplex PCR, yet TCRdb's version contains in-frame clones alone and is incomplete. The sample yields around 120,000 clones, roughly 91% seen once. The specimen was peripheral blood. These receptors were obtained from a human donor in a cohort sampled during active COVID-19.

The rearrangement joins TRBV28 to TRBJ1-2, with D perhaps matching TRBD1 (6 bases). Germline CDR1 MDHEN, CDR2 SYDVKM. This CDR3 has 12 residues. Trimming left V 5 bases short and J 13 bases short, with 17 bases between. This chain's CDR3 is CASSPHPGAVTF. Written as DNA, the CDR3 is TGTGCCAGCAGTCCACATCCAGGGGCCGTCACCTTC.

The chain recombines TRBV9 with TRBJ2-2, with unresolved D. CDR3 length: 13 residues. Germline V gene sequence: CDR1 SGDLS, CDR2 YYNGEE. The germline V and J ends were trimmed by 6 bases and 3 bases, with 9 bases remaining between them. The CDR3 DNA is TGTGCCAGCATGCTAGAGGACACCGGGGAGCTGTTTTTT. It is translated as CASMLEDTGELFF.

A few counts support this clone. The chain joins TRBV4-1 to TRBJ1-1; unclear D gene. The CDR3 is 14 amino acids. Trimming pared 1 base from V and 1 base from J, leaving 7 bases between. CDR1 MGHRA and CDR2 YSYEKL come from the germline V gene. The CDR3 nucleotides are TGCGCCAGCAGCCAAGTAGCGGGGAACACTGAAGCTTTCTTT. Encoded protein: CASSQVAGNTEAFF.

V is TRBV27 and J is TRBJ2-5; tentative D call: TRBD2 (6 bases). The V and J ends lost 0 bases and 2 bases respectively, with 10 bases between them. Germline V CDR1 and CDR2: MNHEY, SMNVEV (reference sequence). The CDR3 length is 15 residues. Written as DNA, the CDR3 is TGTGCCAGCAGTTTATCGTTGGGGGGACAAGAGACCCAGTACTTC. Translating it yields CASSLSLGGQETQYF.

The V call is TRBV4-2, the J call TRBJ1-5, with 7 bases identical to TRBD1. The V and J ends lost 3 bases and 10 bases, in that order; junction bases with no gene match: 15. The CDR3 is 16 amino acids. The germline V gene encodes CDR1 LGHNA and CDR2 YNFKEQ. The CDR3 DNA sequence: TGTGCCAGCAGCCAGGGGGGTGGGACAGTGGGTATACCCCAGCATTTT. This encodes CASSQGGGTVGIPQHF.

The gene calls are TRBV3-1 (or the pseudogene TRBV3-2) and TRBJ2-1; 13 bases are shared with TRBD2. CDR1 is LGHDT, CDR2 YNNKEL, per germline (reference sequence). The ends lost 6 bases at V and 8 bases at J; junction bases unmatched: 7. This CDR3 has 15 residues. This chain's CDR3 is CASSQLAGGMHEQFF. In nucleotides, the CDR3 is TGTGCCAGCAGTCAACTAGCGGGGGGGATGCATGAGCAGTTCTTC.

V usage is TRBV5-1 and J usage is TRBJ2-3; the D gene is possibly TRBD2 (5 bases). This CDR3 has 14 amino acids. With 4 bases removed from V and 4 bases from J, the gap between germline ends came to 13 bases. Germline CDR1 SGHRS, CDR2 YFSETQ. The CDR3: CASSPAPGADTQYF. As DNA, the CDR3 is TGCGCCAGCAGCCCAGCCCCCGGGGCAGATACGCAGTATTTT.

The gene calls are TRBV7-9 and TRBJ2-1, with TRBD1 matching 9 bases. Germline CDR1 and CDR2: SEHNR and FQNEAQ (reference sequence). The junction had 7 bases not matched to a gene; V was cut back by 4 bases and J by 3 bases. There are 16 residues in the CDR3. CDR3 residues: CASSSNRGQHYNEQFF. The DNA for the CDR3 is TGTGCCAGCAGCTCAAACAGGGGGCAACACTACAATGAGCAGTTCTTC. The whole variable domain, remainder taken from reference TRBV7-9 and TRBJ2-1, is DTGVSQNPRHKITKRGQNVTFRCDPISEHNRLYWYRQTLGQGPEFLTYFQNEAQLEKSRLLSDRFSAERPKGSFSTLEIQRTEQGDSAMYLCASSSNRGQHYNEQFFGPGTRLTVL.

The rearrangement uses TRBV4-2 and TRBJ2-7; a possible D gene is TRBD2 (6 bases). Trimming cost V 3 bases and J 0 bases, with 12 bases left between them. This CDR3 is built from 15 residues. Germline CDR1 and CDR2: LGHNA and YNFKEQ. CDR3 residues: CASSQGTYPSYEQYF. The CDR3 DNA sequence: TGTGCCAGCAGCCAGGGGACTTACCCCTCCTACGAGCAGTACTTC.

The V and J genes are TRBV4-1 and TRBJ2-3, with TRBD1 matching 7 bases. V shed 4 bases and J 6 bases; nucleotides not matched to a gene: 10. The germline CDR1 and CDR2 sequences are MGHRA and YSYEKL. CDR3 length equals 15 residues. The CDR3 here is CASSPRQGLWDTQYF. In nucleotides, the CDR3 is TGCGCCAGCAGCCCCCGACAGGGCCTATGGGATACGCAGTATTTT.

CDR3 region: CASSPPGRGLETQYF. As DNA, the CDR3 is TGTGCCAGCAGTCCCCCTGGACGAGGGCTCGAGACCCAGTACTTC. The chain employs TRBV27 and TRBJ2-5, with a possible D match to TRBD2 (5 bases). CDR3 size: 15 residues. V was cut by 5 bases and J by 5 bases, with 18 bases left in between. In germline, CDR1 is MNHEY, CDR2 SMNVEV (reference sequence).

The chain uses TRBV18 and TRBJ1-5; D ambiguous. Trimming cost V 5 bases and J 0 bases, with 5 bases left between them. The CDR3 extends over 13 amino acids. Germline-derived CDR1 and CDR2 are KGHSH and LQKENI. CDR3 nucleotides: TGTGCCAGCTCATCGTCTAGCAATCAGCCCCAGCATTTT. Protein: CASSSSSNQPQHF.

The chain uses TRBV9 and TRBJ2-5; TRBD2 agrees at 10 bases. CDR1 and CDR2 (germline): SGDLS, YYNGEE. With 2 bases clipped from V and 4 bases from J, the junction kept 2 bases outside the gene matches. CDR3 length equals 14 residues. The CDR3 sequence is CASSVPSGRETQYF. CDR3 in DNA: TGTGCCAGCAGCGTGCCTAGCGGGAGAGAGACCCAGTACTTC.

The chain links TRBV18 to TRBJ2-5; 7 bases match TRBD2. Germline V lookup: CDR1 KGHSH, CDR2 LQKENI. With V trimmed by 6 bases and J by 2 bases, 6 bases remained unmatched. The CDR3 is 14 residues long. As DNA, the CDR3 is TGTGCCAGCTCCCTTGGGGGAGGGCAAGAGACCCAGTACTTC. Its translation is CASSLGGGQETQYF.

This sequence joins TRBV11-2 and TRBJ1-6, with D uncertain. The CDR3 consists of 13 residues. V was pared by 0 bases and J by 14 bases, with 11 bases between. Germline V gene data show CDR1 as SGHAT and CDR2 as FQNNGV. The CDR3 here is CASSLDDYWSLHF. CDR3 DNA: TGTGCCAGCAGCTTAGACGACTATTGGTCCCTCCACTTT.

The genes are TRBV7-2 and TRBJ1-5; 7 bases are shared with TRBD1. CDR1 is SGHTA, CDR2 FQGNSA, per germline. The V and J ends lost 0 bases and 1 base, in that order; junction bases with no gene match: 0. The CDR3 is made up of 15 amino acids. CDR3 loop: CASSLAGGSNQPQHF. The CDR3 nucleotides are TGTGCCAGCAGCTTAGCAGGGGGCAGCAATCAGCCCCAGCATTTT.

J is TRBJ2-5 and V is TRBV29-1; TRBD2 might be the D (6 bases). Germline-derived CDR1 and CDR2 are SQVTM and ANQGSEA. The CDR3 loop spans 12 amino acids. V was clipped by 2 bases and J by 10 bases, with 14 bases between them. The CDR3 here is CSVETSPNRQYF. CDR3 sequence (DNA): TGCAGCGTTGAAACTAGCCCGAATCGCCAGTACTTC.

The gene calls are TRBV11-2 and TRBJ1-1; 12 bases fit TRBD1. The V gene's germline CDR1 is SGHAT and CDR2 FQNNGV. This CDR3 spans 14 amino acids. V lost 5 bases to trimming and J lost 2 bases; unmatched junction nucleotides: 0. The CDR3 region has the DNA TGTGCCAGCAGCGGGACAGGGGGCAACACTGAAGCTTTCTTT. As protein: CASSGTGGNTEAFF.

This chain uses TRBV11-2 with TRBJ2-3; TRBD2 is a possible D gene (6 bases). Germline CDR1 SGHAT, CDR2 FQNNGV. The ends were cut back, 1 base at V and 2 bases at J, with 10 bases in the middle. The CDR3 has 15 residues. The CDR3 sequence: CASSLVGRTTDTQYF. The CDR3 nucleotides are TGTGCCAGCAGCTTAGTAGGGAGGACCACAGATACGCAGTATTTT. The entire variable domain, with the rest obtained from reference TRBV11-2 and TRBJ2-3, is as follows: EAGVAQSPRYKIIEKRQSVAFWCNPISGHATLYWYQQILGQGPKLLIQFQNNGVVDDSQLPKDRFSAERLKGVDSTLKIQPAKLEDSAVYLCASSLVGRTTDTQYFGPGTRLTVL.

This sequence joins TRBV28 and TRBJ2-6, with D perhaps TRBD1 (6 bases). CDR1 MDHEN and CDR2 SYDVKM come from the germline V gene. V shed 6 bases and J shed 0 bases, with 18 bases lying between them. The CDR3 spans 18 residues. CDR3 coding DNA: TGTGCCAGCAGAGTGGCAGGGGCATTAAGCTCTGGGGCCAACGTCCTGACTTTC. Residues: CASRVAGALSSGANVLTF.

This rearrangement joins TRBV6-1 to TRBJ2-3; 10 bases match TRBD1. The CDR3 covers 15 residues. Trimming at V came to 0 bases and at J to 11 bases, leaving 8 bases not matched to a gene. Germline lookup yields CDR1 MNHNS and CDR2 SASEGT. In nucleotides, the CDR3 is TGTGCCAGCAGTGAAGCCGGGACAGGGGCCGAAAAGCAGTATTTT. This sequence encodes CASSEAGTGAEKQYF.

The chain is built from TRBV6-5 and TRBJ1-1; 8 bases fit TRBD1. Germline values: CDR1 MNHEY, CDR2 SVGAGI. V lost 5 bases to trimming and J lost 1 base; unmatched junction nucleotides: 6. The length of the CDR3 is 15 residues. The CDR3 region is CASSKTGERNTEAFF. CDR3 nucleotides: TGTGCCAGCAGTAAGACAGGGGAAAGGAACACTGAAGCTTTCTTT.

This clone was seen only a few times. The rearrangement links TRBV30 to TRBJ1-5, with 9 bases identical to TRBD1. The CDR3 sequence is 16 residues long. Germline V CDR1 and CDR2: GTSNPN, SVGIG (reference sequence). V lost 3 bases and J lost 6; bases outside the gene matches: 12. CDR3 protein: CAWSPSGTGIGQPQHF. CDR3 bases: TGTGCCTGGAGCCCAAGCGGGACAGGGATCGGTCAGCCCCAGCATTTT.

In DNA form, the CDR3 reads TGTGCCAGCAGCACCGAGGGGGGGGACAGGGGTTGGTTGGAGACCCAGTACTTC. Protein product: CASSTEGGDRGWLETQYF. The chain is built from TRBV11-2 and TRBJ2-5; 10 bases are a match to TRBD1. CDR1 is SGHAT, CDR2 FQNNGV, per germline. The CDR3 is made up of 18 amino acids. The ends lost 5 bases at V and 5 bases at J; junction bases unmatched: 17.

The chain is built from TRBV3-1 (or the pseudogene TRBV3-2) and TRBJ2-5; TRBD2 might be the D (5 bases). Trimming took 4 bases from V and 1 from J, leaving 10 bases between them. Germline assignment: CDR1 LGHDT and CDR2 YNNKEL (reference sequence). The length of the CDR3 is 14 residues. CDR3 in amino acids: CASSPRTRQETQYF. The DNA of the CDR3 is TGTGCCAGCAGCCCGAGGACTCGCCAAGAGACCCAGTACTTC.

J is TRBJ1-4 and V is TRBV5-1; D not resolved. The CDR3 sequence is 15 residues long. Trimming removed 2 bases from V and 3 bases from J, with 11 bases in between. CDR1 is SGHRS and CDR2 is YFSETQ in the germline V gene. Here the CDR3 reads CASSFNGGPNEKLFF. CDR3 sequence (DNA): TGCGCCAGCAGCTTCAATGGCGGTCCTAATGAAAAACTGTTTTTT.

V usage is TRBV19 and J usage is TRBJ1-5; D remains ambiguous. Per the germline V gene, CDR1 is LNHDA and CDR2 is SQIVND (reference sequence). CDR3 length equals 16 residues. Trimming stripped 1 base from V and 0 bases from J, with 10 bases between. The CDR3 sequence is CASSIAGSYSNQPQHF. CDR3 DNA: TGTGCCAGTAGTATAGCGGGTTCTTATAGCAATCAGCCCCAGCATTTT.

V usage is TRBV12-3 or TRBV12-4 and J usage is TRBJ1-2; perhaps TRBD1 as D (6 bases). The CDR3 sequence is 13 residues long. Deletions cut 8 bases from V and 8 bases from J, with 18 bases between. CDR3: CASSPGTPGGYTF. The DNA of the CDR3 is TGTGCCAGCTCACCCGGGACACCCGGCGGCTACACCTTC.